The subject of this entry is one T cell receptor beta chain. Original methodology: Amplification of reference gene primers was used by the study to estimate nucleated cell counts. The data were produced by immunoSEQ multiplex PCR, yet TCRdb's version contains in-frame clones alone and is incomplete. That table is the source of V, J and clone size, and D and trimming were worked out from the DNA. The sample carries about 440,000 clones, roughly 90% recorded once. These data originate in a study of blood T cell repertoires in COVID-19. Study details: Acute and convalescent COVID-19 specimens originated in the United States, Italy and Spain. PBMCs, B-cell-depleted T cells, or T cells were the source of the cDNA or gDNA that made up the material.

Germline CDR1 and CDR2: LNHDA and SQIVND (reference sequence). The CDR3 has 15 amino acids. Trimming pared 1 base from V and 9 bases from J, leaving 16 bases between. The clonotype was recovered from a woman aged 25 to 45 with acute or convalescent COVID-19. The gene calls are TRBV19 and TRBJ2-1, with a possible D match to TRBD2 (6 bases). The sequenced sample consisted of peripheral blood. DNA for the CDR3: TGTGCCAGTAGTATAGCGACTGCAAAAGCGGGTGAGCAGTTCTTC. This codes for CASSIATAKAGEQFF.